The TCR beta chain described here comes from a study of T cells in Graves' hyperthyroidism and ophthalmopathy. About the study: The blood sample was taken at first diagnosis, before treatment began. General observations from the study: From stable hyperthyroidism, ophthalmopathy was separated by a 13 V-J model. Ophthalmopathy got predicted by the model a median about 6.5 months before its onset.

This CDR3 contains 15 residues. V gave up 5 bases and J gave up 4 bases; unmatched junction bases: 10. Germline CDR1 MNHEY, CDR2 SVGEGT. No ophthalmopathy progression within 18 months constituted stable Graves' hyperthyroidism. Authors of the study amplified TCR beta CDR3 regions from RNA transcripts. Using the HTBI primer set, a first-round RT-PCR was run on the TCR CDR3. TCRdb re-derived calls from the multiplex PCR reads in MiXCR, one entry per CDR3 protein. This table holds about 200,000 distinct CDR3 sequences, around 16% found once. Concerning this clonotype itself: Its antigen is unknown.

Sequenced input: blood. The receptor was derived from a woman aged 50 to 65 with Graves' hyperthyroidism. The V call is TRBV6-2 or TRBV6-3, the J call TRBJ2-7; 8 nucleotides align to TRBD1. The CDR3 is CASSNGQGPGYEQYF. The DNA for the CDR3 is TGTGCCAGCAGTAACGGACAGGGCCCGGGATACGAGCAGTACTTC.